This entry describes one T cell receptor (beta chain). Its antigen is unidentified. Generated by immunoSEQ multiplex PCR, the TCRdb table keeps only in-frame clones and is missing some. Of about 94,000 clones listed, roughly 89% are singletons. This sample was taken from a study of a mutant IDH1 vaccine in newly diagnosed glioma. In the study overall: First vaccine doses came 4-6 weeks after radiotherapy alone, or with temozolomide cycles. Study results and limitations: Top-clonotype changes in peripheral T cells seemed unrelated to pseudoprogression. Detectable vaccine-induced immune responses arose in roughly 93% of patients.

The CDR3 is 17 amino acids. Germline V CDR1 and CDR2: LGHNA, YNFKEQ. The V gene end was trimmed by 1 base and the J gene end by 2 bases; junction bases not matched to a gene: 7. This sample's time point: week 47, end of study. In every dose of vaccine, 300 ug of mutant IDH1 20-mer peptide was given alongside topical imiquimod. Vaccinations, eight in total, occurred in weeks 1, 3, 5, 7, 11, 15, 19, 23. The receptor's source is a woman aged 50 to 60 with glioma. V gene TRBV4-2 combines with J gene TRBJ2-2; 7 nucleotides line up with TRBD1. The starting material was PBMCs, obtained from a glioma patient whose treatment included an IDH1 peptide vaccine. CDR3 sequence reads: CASSQVGGAGNTGELFF. The CDR3 DNA reads TGTGCCAGCAGCCAAGTAGGGGGCGCTGGAAACACCGGGGAGCTGTTTTTT.